The sequence of this T cell receptor beta chain was determined in a study of T-cell reconstitution after alpha-beta-depleted transplantation in children (dated by TCRdb to about 2016). At the level of the whole study: T-cell immune reconstitution after TCRalphabeta/CD19-depleted allogeneic hematopoietic cell transplantation in children was quantitatively tracked in the study by means of TCR repertoire profiling. General conclusions and limits of the study: The frequencies of hyperexpanded clones fell over the following months, and after one year, T-cell counts and TCRbeta diversity were mostly attributed to newly produced T cells. The apparently early recovery of alphabetaT-cell counts about two months after transplant reportedly depended on only several hundred rapidly expanded clones that came from non-depleted graft cells. In some patients, the high TCRbeta diversity seen at day 60 was put down to recipient T cells and intrathymic progenitors that had survived conditioning.

The library came from PCR. The reads were generated on an Illumina HiSeq 2500. To normalize quantification of the TCRbeta repertoire, the TCR libraries were built with molecular barcoding that relied on unique molecular identifiers. TCRdb trimmed the raw reads at Q25, called clones with MiXCR and kept productive beta chains. Rows with one shared CDR3 protein collapse into an entry with the most common genes and DNA. The sample table records 200,000 to 300,000 distinct CDR3 sequences; less than 9% of these occur just once. The top ten constitute almost 6.5% of the sample. CDR1 and CDR2 are read off the germline V gene (reference sequence) as DFQATT and SNEGSKA. Unmatched junction bases come to 6, with V trimmed by 3 bases and J by 2 bases. The CDR3 covers 15 residues, taking in both the cysteine and the phenylalanine. The DNA shown is the 45-base CDR3, in frame from base 1. The intended sense of this specimen's treatment or condition label: allogeneic hematopoietic cell transplantation with graft depleted of TCRalphabeta T cells and CD19 B cells. The transplant recipients were children given TCRalphabeta/CD19-depleted allogeneic hematopoietic cell grafts.

At least ten counts were recorded for this clonotype. Its antigen specificity is not known. Base qualities are missing; no much larger clone stands one base away. The sample in question was PBMCs, mostly from graft donor cells, obtained 180 days after TCRalphabeta/CD19-depleted stem cell transplant. The source is a male patient aged 10 to 17 who had a stem cell transplant for acute lymphoblastic leukemia, so the T cells may come from the graft donor. Recombination joined TRBV20-1 with TRBJ2-1; TRBD2 matches 8 bases in the middle. CDR3 protein: CSASDSGATYNEQFF. In nucleotides, the sequence is TGCAGTGCTAGTGATAGCGGGGCAACCTACAATGAGCAGTTCTTC.